Listed here are 21 T cell receptor beta chains from one sample, sequenced in a study of T-cell reconstitution after alpha-beta-depleted transplantation in children. Molecular barcoding with unique molecular identifiers was used for the TCRbeta library. Each CDR3 protein gets one entry after TCRdb re-called the PCR reads with MiXCR. The repertoire includes more than 300,000 distinct CDR3 sequences, about a sixth of them detected once, and about 41% sits in the top ten. The source material was PBMCs, mostly from graft donor cells, sampled 360 days after TCRalphabeta/CD19-depleted stem cell transplant. All receptors come from a male patient under 10 years old who had a stem cell transplant for acute lymphoblastic leukemia, so the T cells may come from the graft donor.

The chain links TRBV19 to TRBJ2-2; D remains unclear. The CDR3 has 12 amino acids. Germline V gene lookup returns CDR1 LNHDA and CDR2 SQIVND (reference sequence). Trimming took off 3 bases at V and 6 bases at J, with 5 bases between the two ends. CDR3 in DNA: TGTGCCAGTAGTATGGGCGCCGGGGAGCTGTTTTTT. It is translated as CASSMGAGELFF.

The rearrangement uses TRBV7-2 and TRBJ2-1; 12 bases line up with TRBD2. Germline V gene data show CDR1 as SGHTA and CDR2 as FQGNSA. V shed 2 bases, J shed 15 bases, and the junction held 20 bases outside the gene matches. This CDR3 spans 18 amino acids. CDR3 protein: CASSLSASSGRAPPWWFF. As DNA, the CDR3 is TGTGCCAGCAGCTTATCGGCTTCTAGCGGGAGGGCCCCGCCGTGGTGGTTCTTC. The full variable domain, its missing parts supplied by reference TRBV7-2 and TRBJ2-1, is GAGVSQSPSNKVTEKGKDVELRCDPISGHTALYWYRQSLGQGLEFLIYFQGNSAPDKSGLPSDRFSAERTGGSVSTLTIQRTQQEDSAVYLCASSLSASSGRAPPWWFFGPGTRLTVL.

This clonotype has just a few counts. The chain couples TRBV6-2 or TRBV6-3 to TRBJ2-1, with 10 bases that match TRBD2. In germline, CDR1 is MNHEY, CDR2 SVGEGT. V shed 7 bases, J shed 2 bases, and the junction held 11 bases outside the gene matches. CDR3 length: 17 amino acids. CDR3 sequence: CASTQREGIFTYNEQFF. The CDR3 coding sequence is TGTGCCAGCACTCAGCGGGAGGGAATTTTTACCTACAATGAGCAGTTCTTC.

The gene calls are TRBV4-1 and TRBJ2-7, with TRBD1 matching over 7 bases. The CDR3 covers 13 residues. The trim removed 3 bases at V and 7 bases at J, leaving 6 bases unmatched. Germline V gene data show CDR1 as MGHRA and CDR2 as YSYEKL. The chain's CDR3 is CASSQALQGEQYF. The CDR3, as DNA: TGCGCCAGCAGCCAGGCCCTACAGGGGGAGCAGTACTTC.

In its sample, this clonotype was seen a few times. J is TRBJ2-1 and V is TRBV4-3; perhaps TRBD2 as D (6 bases). V was trimmed by 0 bases and J by 8 bases, leaving 14 bases between them. The CDR3 contains 15 residues. Looked up from germline, CDR1 is LGHNA and CDR2 is YSLEER. CDR3 sequence reads: CASSQDGGPSDEQFF. Here the CDR3 DNA reads TGCGCCAGCAGCCAAGATGGGGGACCTAGCGATGAGCAGTTCTTC.

The sample holds many counts of this clonotype. The J gene is TRBJ1-2, the V gene TRBV4-1; D remains ambiguous. The CDR3 has 11 amino acids. The V end was cut by 5 bases, the J end by 5 bases, with 6 bases between. Germline V lookup: CDR1 MGHRA, CDR2 YSYEKL. The chain's CDR3 is CASSSGYGYTF. Here the CDR3 DNA reads TGCGCCAGCAGCTCGGGGTATGGCTACACCTTC.

This clonotype has a count of ten or more. This sequence joins TRBV10-3 and TRBJ2-3, with D maybe TRBD1 (6 bases). Germline CDR1 is ENHRY and CDR2 is SYGVKD. Trimming pared 6 bases from V and 0 bases from J, leaving 10 bases between. This CDR3 contains 14 residues. CDR3 DNA sequence: TGTGCCATCAGAAGGGGGACGAGCACAGATACGCAGTATTTT. This encodes CAIRRGTSTDTQYF.

This clonotype was found a few times. The DNA of the CDR3 is TGCAGTGCTAGGGTAGCGGGAGTAGTCACCGGGGAGCTGTTTTTT. Amino acid sequence: CSARVAGVVTGELFF. The rearrangement links TRBV20-1 to TRBJ2-2, with TRBD2 identical over 9 bases. Germline V CDR1 and CDR2: DFQATT, SNEGSKA (reference sequence). CDR3 size: 15 residues. With V trimmed by 3 bases and J by 4 bases, 6 bases remained unmatched.

This clonotype was seen ten or more times. The V and J genes are TRBV28 and TRBJ2-5; D is perhaps TRBD2 (6 bases). Germline V CDR1 and CDR2: MDHEN, SYDVKM. This CDR3 has 13 amino acids. The V gene lost 3 bases and the J gene lost 5 bases, with 10 bases spanning the gap. The CDR3 here is CASSLTSMETQYF. The CDR3 nucleotides are TGTGCCAGCAGTTTGACTAGTATGGAGACCCAGTACTTC.

CDR3 loop: CASSLLRGLAKNIQYF. CDR3 nucleotide sequence: TGTGCCAGTAGCCTCCTCCGGGGGCTTGCCAAAAACATTCAGTACTTC. V gene TRBV19 combines with J gene TRBJ2-4; tentatively, D is TRBD1 or TRBD2 (6 bases each). V dropped 6 bases and J dropped 1 base, with 16 bases sitting between them. CDR3 length equals 16 residues. Germline CDR1 and CDR2: LNHDA and SQIVND (reference sequence).

This rearrangement joins TRBV10-3 to TRBJ1-5, with D perhaps matching TRBD1 (6 bases). This CDR3 comprises 17 residues. V was trimmed by 3 bases and J by 1 base, leaving 16 bases between them. Germline V gene sequence: CDR1 ENHRY, CDR2 SYGVKD. The CDR3 nucleotides read TGTGCCATCAGTGAAACCAAACAGGGAGTGAGCAATCAGCCCCAGCATTTT. Encoded protein: CAISETKQGVSNQPQHF.

Turning to this clonotype: This may come from a read error, since a much larger clone is one base off. The genes are TRBV4-3 and TRBJ2-4, with D possibly matching TRBD1 (5 bases). Per the germline V gene, CDR1 is LGHNA and CDR2 is YSLEER. V lost 3 bases and J lost 1, with 13 bases in between. CDR3 length equals 16 residues. DNA for the CDR3: TGCGCCAGCAGCCAGACCGGACATGGGGCCAAAAACATTCAGTACTTC. The encoded protein is CASSQTGHGAKNIQYF.

V is TRBV18 and J is TRBJ2-5; 8 bases align to TRBD2. The V gene end was trimmed by 3 bases and the J gene end by 4 bases; junction bases not matched to a gene: 7. The CDR3 is 15 amino acids. Germline V gene sequence: CDR1 KGHSH, CDR2 LQKENI. The CDR3 region has the DNA TGTGCCAGCTCACCGCCAGCGGGAGAAGTAGAGACCCAGTACTTC. Amino acid sequence: CASSPPAGEVETQYF.

As DNA, the CDR3 is TGTGCCAGCAGCGGGAGGATGGGGACTAGCGCTGGTGAGCAGTTCTTC. This codes for CASSGRMGTSAGEQFF. The chain couples TRBV9 to TRBJ2-1; TRBD2 matches at 10 bases. Germline CDR1 and CDR2: SGDLS and YYNGEE. The J segment lost 9 bases and the V segment lost 3 bases, leaving 12 bases of the junction unmatched. There are 16 residues in the CDR3.

The chain uses TRBV29-1 and TRBJ2-5; 12 bases match TRBD2. V lost 3 bases to trimming and J lost 7 bases; unmatched junction nucleotides: 9. Germline CDR1 and CDR2: SQVTM and ANQGSEA. This CDR3 comprises 15 residues. The CDR3 here is CSVDPTSGSLGTQYF. The CDR3 DNA sequence: TGCAGCGTTGACCCGACTAGCGGGAGTTTGGGGACCCAGTACTTC.

V is TRBV29-1 and J is TRBJ2-2; D is uncertain. Trimming shortened V by 3 bases and J by 3 bases, and 11 bases separated the two germline ends. Germline V gene lookup returns CDR1 SQVTM and CDR2 ANQGSEA. This CDR3 comprises 14 residues. The CDR3 here is CSVENRRDTGELFF. The CDR3 region has the DNA TGCAGCGTTGAGAACCGCAGAGACACCGGGGAGCTGTTTTTT.

This clonotype was counted between two and nine times. The CDR3 spells CSAGTLNEKLFF. CDR3 nucleotide sequence: TGCAGTGCCGGGACCCTAAATGAAAAACTGTTTTTT. The chain recombines TRBV20-1 with TRBJ1-4; tentatively, D is TRBD1 (5 bases). Germline V gene data show CDR1 as DFQATT and CDR2 as SNEGSKA (reference sequence). The CDR3 is 12 amino acids. Deletions cut 6 bases from V and 5 bases from J, with 10 bases between.

J is TRBJ1-1 and V is TRBV7-9; tentatively, D is TRBD1 (5 bases). Germline-derived CDR1 and CDR2 are SEHNR and FQNEAQ (reference sequence). The CDR3 runs 15 residues. V lost 0 bases and J lost 5, with 13 bases in between. The CDR3 sequence is CASSLALGDGTEAFF. The CDR3 DNA follows: TGTGCCAGCAGCTTAGCTCTAGGGGATGGTACTGAAGCTTTCTTT.

This clonotype appeared a few times. The chain links TRBV5-8 to TRBJ2-7; D is ambiguous. Germline V CDR1 and CDR2: SGHTS, YDEGEE. Trimming took off 4 bases at V and 3 bases at J, with 17 bases between the two ends. This CDR3 comprises 15 residues. Here the CDR3 DNA reads TGTGCCAGCAGCGGGAAGCCGCGCCGAAGCTACGAGCAGTACTTC. It codes for CASSGKPRRSYEQYF. Filled out from reference TRBV5-8 and TRBJ2-7, the complete variable domain reads EAGVTQSPTHLIKTRGQQATLRCSPISGHTSVYWYQQALGLGLQFLLWYDEGEERNRGNFPPRFSGRQFPNYSSELNVNALELEDSALYLCASSGKPRRSYEQYFGPGTRLTVT.

This clonotype has just a few counts. The V and J genes are TRBV12-3 or TRBV12-4 and TRBJ2-2; no reliable D call. The CDR3 sequence is 10 residues long. Trimming pared 5 bases from V and 8 bases from J, leaving 3 bases between. The CDR3 region is CASSGGELFF. The CDR3, as DNA: TGTGCCAGCAGTGGAGGGGAGCTGTTTTTT.

This chain links TRBV10-3 with TRBJ2-7; TRBD1 matches 8 bases. The length of the CDR3 is 16 residues. In germline, CDR1 is ENHRY, CDR2 SYGVKD. V dropped 6 bases and J dropped 5; count of bases not matched to a gene: 15. The chain's CDR3 is CAISRRDGQGYDEQYF. CDR3 in DNA: TGTGCCATCAGCCGAAGAGATGGACAGGGTTACGACGAGCAGTACTTC.